A single sample gave rise to the 31 T cell receptor beta chains below, sequenced in a study of control samples from healthy donors and cancer patients. Some clones are missing from TCRdb's copy, which holds only in-frame ones; the method was immunoSEQ multiplex PCR. The sample shows more than 85,000 clones, about 89% of them seen only once. The sequenced sample consisted of blood. These receptors all come from a woman aged 45-60 years in good health.

The CDR3 region has the DNA TGTGCCAGCAGCCAGGGCCATTATGGCTACACCTTC. Translating gives CASSQGHYGYTF. The rearrangement uses TRBV3-1 (or the pseudogene TRBV3-2) and TRBJ1-2; no reliable D call. CDR1 and CDR2 from the germline V gene are LGHDT and YNNKEL (reference sequence). With 3 bases removed from V and 5 bases from J, the gap between germline ends came to 7 bases. The CDR3 contains 12 residues.

The V gene is TRBV6-5, the J gene TRBJ2-5, with D perhaps matching TRBD1 (6 bases). Germline V gene data show CDR1 as MNHEY and CDR2 as SVGAGI. The ends were cut back, 3 bases at V and 5 bases at J, with 13 bases in the middle. The length of the CDR3 is 14 residues. The DNA of the CDR3 is TGTGCCAGCAGTTATACAGGGTTCGGGGAGACCCAGTACTTC. Amino acids: CASSYTGFGETQYF.

This clone has only one observation. This chain links TRBV6-2 or TRBV6-3 with TRBJ2-1; the match to TRBD2 covers 12 bases. The CDR3 extends over 15 amino acids. Trimming removed 5 bases from V and 4 bases from J; junction bases left unmatched: 3. CDR1 and CDR2 from the germline V gene are MNHEY and SVGEGT. As DNA, the CDR3 is TGTGCCAGCAGTATCGGGACTAGCGGGTACAATGAGCAGTTCTTC. This codes for CASSIGTSGYNEQFF.

The J gene is TRBJ2-3, the V gene TRBV9, with TRBD2 matching over 9 bases. CDR1 SGDLS and CDR2 YYNGEE come from the germline V gene. There are 15 residues in the CDR3. Losses at the gene ends were 6 bases for V and 0 bases for J; bases not matched to a gene: 5. The CDR3 sequence is CASTSGLASTDTQYF. CDR3 DNA: TGTGCCAGCACTTCCGGACTAGCGAGCACAGATACGCAGTATTTT. Full variable domain (rest looked up from reference TRBV9 and TRBJ2-3): DSGVTQTPKHLITATGQRVTLRCSPRSGDLSVYWYQQSLDQGLQFLIQYYNGEERAKGNILERFSAQQFPDLHSELNLSSLELGDSALYFCASTSGLASTDTQYFGPGTRLTVL.

The J gene is TRBJ2-5, the V gene TRBV2; D ambiguous. With 3 bases removed from V and 5 bases from J, the gap between germline ends came to 13 bases. The CDR3 extends over 14 amino acids. Germline V gene sequence: CDR1 SNHLY, CDR2 FYNNEI. Here the CDR3 reads CASSDASGGETQYF. The CDR3 nucleotides are TGTGCCAGCAGTGACGCGTCCGGTGGGGAGACCCAGTACTTC.

This clone came up a few times. The chain joins TRBV7-9 to TRBJ2-2, with 8 bases aligning to TRBD1. The V segment lost 6 bases and the J segment 4 bases; nucleotides outside the gene matches: 4. The germline gives CDR1 SEHNR, CDR2 FQNEAQ (reference sequence). This CDR3 is 14 amino acids long. The CDR3 region is CASRQGARTGELFF. The CDR3 DNA sequence: TGTGCCAGCAGGCAGGGGGCACGCACCGGGGAGCTGTTTTTT.

This clone was found once. The genes are TRBV7-9 and TRBJ1-1, with 7 bases fitting TRBD1. The CDR3 spans 15 residues. Germline V gene lookup returns CDR1 SEHNR and CDR2 FQNEAQ (reference sequence). V trimming: 6 bases; J trimming: 0 bases; junction bases outside the gene matches: 7. The chain's CDR3 is CASSSPTGVNTEAFF. The CDR3, as DNA: TGTGCCAGCAGTTCACCTACAGGGGTGAACACTGAAGCTTTCTTT. The whole variable domain, filled in from reference TRBV7-9 and TRBJ1-1, reads DTGVSQNPRHKITKRGQNVTFRCDPISEHNRLYWYRQTLGQGPEFLTYFQNEAQLEKSRLLSDRFSAERPKGSFSTLEIQRTEQGDSAMYLCASSSPTGVNTEAFFGQGTRLTVV.

The rearrangement joins TRBV7-2 to TRBJ1-5; the match to TRBD1 covers 7 bases. In germline, CDR1 is SGHTA, CDR2 FQGNSA. The CDR3 is 13 residues long. The V gene end was trimmed by 6 bases and the J gene end by 8 bases; junction bases not matched to a gene: 7. The CDR3 sequence: CASRLYRGEPQHF. CDR3 nucleotides: TGTGCCAGCAGACTATACAGGGGAGAGCCCCAGCATTTT.

In this sample, this clone turned up a few times. The chain has TRBV6-4 and TRBJ2-3; possible D gene TRBD2, 5 bases. The CDR3 has 14 residues. Germline V lookup: CDR1 MRHNA, CDR2 SNTAGT. Trimming took off 4 bases at V and 2 bases at J, with 10 bases between the two ends. DNA of the CDR3: TGTGCCAGCAGTGGGAGCGGTAACACAGATACGCAGTATTTT. This codes for CASSGSGNTDTQYF.

The rearrangement links TRBV19 to TRBJ1-5; D is unclear. Trimming left V 7 bases short and J 2 bases short, with 18 bases between. Germline CDR1 is LNHDA and CDR2 is SQIVND (reference sequence). This CDR3 has 16 residues. DNA of the CDR3: TGTGCCAGTAACATATTTTCAGGCACGGGCAATCAGCCCCAGCATTTT. It specifies CASNIFSGTGNQPQHF. The whole variable domain, remainder taken from reference TRBV19 and TRBJ1-5, is DGGITQSPKYLFRKEGQNVTLSCEQNLNHDAMYWYRQDPGQGLRLIYYSQIVNDFQKGDIAEGYSVSREKKESFPLTVTSAQKNPTAFYLCASNIFSGTGNQPQHFGDGTRLSIL.

The V and J genes are TRBV6-2 or TRBV6-3 and TRBJ2-5; D remains ambiguous. Trimming took 3 bases from V and 3 from J, leaving 11 bases between them. Germline CDR1 MNHEY, CDR2 SVGEGT. This CDR3 comprises 14 residues. CDR3 in DNA: TGTGCCAGCAGTTATCGGCTCCCCGAAGAGACCCAGTACTTC. As protein: CASSYRLPEETQYF.

This chain connects TRBV18 to TRBJ2-1; unclear D gene. The CDR3 has 15 amino acids. Trimming stripped 0 bases from V and 8 bases from J, with 14 bases between. Germline CDR1 KGHSH, CDR2 LQKENI. CDR3 nucleotide sequence: TGTGCCAGCTCACCACCGAGGCAGACTGGTCATGAGCAGTTCTTC. Residues: CASSPPRQTGHEQFF.

The chain uses TRBV6-2 or TRBV6-3 and TRBJ2-1; D uncertain. Trimming stripped 1 base from V and 0 bases from J, with 13 bases between. The germline CDR1 and CDR2 sequences are MNHEY and SVGEGT. The CDR3 is 17 amino acids. The CDR3 nucleotides read TGTGCCAGCAGTTACTTGGGCGGATCCGGCTCCTACAATGAGCAGTTCTTC. It encodes CASSYLGGSGSYNEQFF.

The chain uses TRBV24-1 and TRBJ1-2, with 7 bases identical to TRBD1. The CDR3 contains 13 residues. Germline CDR1 is KGHDR and CDR2 is SFDVKD. V was pared by 5 bases and J by 4 bases, with 3 bases of the junction left unmatched. CDR3 sequence (DNA): TGTGCCACCAGTGGGTGGGACAGCTATGGCTACACCTTC. Protein product: CATSGWDSYGYTF.

The chain combines TRBV5-1 with TRBJ2-2; no clear D. The CDR3 is 13 amino acids. CDR1 SGHRS and CDR2 YFSETQ come from the germline V gene. The germline V and J ends were trimmed by 0 bases and 4 bases, with 4 bases remaining between them. The CDR3 sequence is CASSLDGTGELFF. For the CDR3, the DNA is TGCGCCAGCAGCTTGGACGGCACCGGGGAGCTGTTTTTT.

Notes on this clone: Other DNA sequences from this sample encode an identical CDR3 as well. Here the CDR3 reads CASSPGPYEQYF. CDR3 coding DNA: TGTGCCAGCAGTCCCGGGCCATACGAGCAGTACTTC. This chain links TRBV12-3 or TRBV12-4 with TRBJ2-7; D uncertain. The CDR3 spans 12 residues. The V end lost 5 bases, the J end lost 4 bases, and 9 bases lay between the germline ends.

The rearrangement uses TRBV27 and TRBJ2-2; D gene ambiguous. CDR1 and CDR2 from the germline V gene are MNHEY and SMNVEV (reference sequence). There are 17 residues in the CDR3. Trimming removed 1 base at V and 3 bases at J, with 15 bases between. The CDR3 reads CASSLFSVGVDTGELFF. The CDR3, as DNA: TGTGCCAGCAGTTTATTTTCAGTGGGCGTCGACACCGGGGAGCTGTTTTTT.

The rearrangement joins TRBV9 to TRBJ2-7, with D hard to call. CDR3 size: 13 residues. Germline loops: CDR1 SGDLS, CDR2 YYNGEE. V dropped 0 bases and J dropped 6 bases, with 10 bases sitting between them. CDR3 residues: CASSVASGGEQYF. CDR3 coding DNA: TGTGCCAGCAGCGTAGCGTCGGGTGGCGAGCAGTACTTC.

The V gene is TRBV18, the J gene TRBJ2-7; D ambiguous. The CDR3 length is 13 residues. The V end lost 0 bases, the J end lost 6 bases, and 9 bases lay between the germline ends. Germline assignment: CDR1 KGHSH and CDR2 LQKENI. This CDR3 reads CASSPPLSGEQYV. Written as DNA, the CDR3 is TGTGCCAGCTCACCACCCCTCTCGGGCGAGCAGTACGTC.

The chain employs TRBV5-5 and TRBJ2-7, with D unresolved. The germline V gene has CDR1 SGHKS and CDR2 YYEKEE (reference sequence). The CDR3 runs 12 residues. Trimming removed 0 bases from V and 6 bases from J, with 7 bases in between. The CDR3 DNA sequence: TGTGCCAGCAGCTTGGTAAACCGCGAGCAGTACTTC. The encoded protein is CASSLVNREQYF. The entire variable domain, with the rest obtained from reference TRBV5-5 and TRBJ2-7, is as follows: DAGVTQSPTHLIKTRGQQVTLRCSPISGHKSVSWYQQVLGQGPQFIFQYYEKEERGRGNFPDRFSARQFPNYSSELNVNALLLGDSALYLCASSLVNREQYFGPGTRLTVT.

This chain uses TRBV5-6 with TRBJ2-7; possibly TRBD2 for D (5 bases). CDR3 length: 14 amino acids. Between the trimmed V and J ends, which lost 0 bases and 6 bases, there was a span of 13 bases. Germline CDR1 SGHDT, CDR2 YYEEEE. CDR3 protein: CASSLGRSGFEQYF. The CDR3, as DNA: TGTGCCAGCAGCTTGGGGAGGTCGGGGTTCGAGCAGTACTTC.

The chain couples TRBV10-2 to TRBJ2-7, with D hard to call. The germline V gene has CDR1 WSHSY and CDR2 SAAADI. The CDR3 consists of 12 residues. Trimming took 6 bases from V and 0 from J, leaving 6 bases between them. In DNA form, the CDR3 reads TGCGCCAGCAGAGCCAGCTCCTACGAGCAGTACTTC. Its translation is CASRASSYEQYF.

The chain employs TRBV7-8 and TRBJ2-2; possible D gene TRBD1, 5 bases. The V end was cut by 1 base, the J end by 0 bases, with 12 bases between. This CDR3 spans 17 amino acids. The germline CDR1 and CDR2 sequences are SGHVS and FQNEAQ. In nucleotides, the CDR3 is TGTGCCAGCAGCTTAGTCCCCAGGACAACGAACACCGGGGAGCTGTTTTTT. This encodes CASSLVPRTTNTGELFF.

V and J are TRBV4-1 and TRBJ1-2, with unresolved D. Germline V gives CDR1 MGHRA, CDR2 YSYEKL. This CDR3 contains 16 residues. With 0 bases removed from V and 4 bases from J, the gap between germline ends came to 15 bases. The CDR3 nucleotides are TGCGCCAGCAGCCAAGACCAAAGGGTACTTGGCTATGGCTACACCTTC. Translating gives CASSQDQRVLGYGYTF.

The CDR3 loop is CASSYRTASGELFF. The CDR3 DNA reads as TGTGCCAGCAGTTACCGGACGGCCTCCGGGGAGCTGTTTTTT. The V call is TRBV6-5, the J call TRBJ2-2; D gene uncertain. This CDR3 comprises 14 residues. The V gene's germline CDR1 is MNHEY and CDR2 SVGAGI. V lost 2 bases to trimming and J lost 6 bases, with 10 bases between them.

The rearrangement links TRBV7-2 to TRBJ2-3; tentative D call: TRBD2 (7 bases). Trimming left V 2 bases short and J 1 base short, with 16 bases between. The CDR3 is made up of 17 amino acids. Germline lookup yields CDR1 SGHTA and CDR2 FQGNSA. The CDR3 region has the DNA TGTGCCAGCAGCTTACGAGGGGGGGCGCGGGGCACAGATACGCAGTATTTT. It codes for CASSLRGGARGTDTQYF.

This chain joins TRBV5-6 and TRBJ1-1, with 7 bases fitting TRBD1. This CDR3 is 12 amino acids long. V lost 0 bases and J lost 10; bases outside the gene matches: 3. Germline CDR1 is SGHDT and CDR2 is YYEEEE. This CDR3 reads CASSLGRGVAFF. CDR3 bases: TGTGCCAGCAGCTTGGGCAGGGGGGTAGCTTTCTTT.

The chain is built from TRBV15 and TRBJ2-2; D is possibly TRBD1 (6 bases). With 6 bases removed from V and 1 base from J, the gap between germline ends came to 12 bases. The germline V gene has CDR1 LNHNV and CDR2 YYDKDF (reference sequence). This CDR3 is 15 amino acids long. CDR3 in amino acids: CATRRYRVNTGELFF. CDR3 DNA: TGTGCCACCAGGAGGTACAGGGTGAACACCGGGGAGCTGTTTTTT.

This sequence joins TRBV20-1 and TRBJ2-2; TRBD1 aligns across 8 bases. The CDR3 consists of 17 residues. CDR1 is DFQATT and CDR2 is SNEGSKA in the germline V gene (reference sequence). Trimming at V came to 3 bases and at J to 0 bases, leaving 9 bases not matched to a gene. The CDR3 DNA follows: TGCAGTGCTAGTATGGACAGGGTGTTTGCGAACACCGGGGAGCTGTTTTTT. This encodes CSASMDRVFANTGELFF.

The chain carries TRBV7-2 and TRBJ1-2, with 7 nucleotides matching TRBD1. The junction had 11 bases not matched to a gene; V was cut back by 0 bases and J by 4 bases. CDR1 and CDR2 from the germline V gene are SGHTA and FQGNSA. The CDR3 sequence is 17 residues long. This CDR3 is CASSLAPPVGGAYGYTF. CDR3 nucleotides: TGTGCCAGCAGCTTAGCCCCCCCGGTAGGGGGCGCCTATGGCTACACCTTC.

J is TRBJ2-7 and V is TRBV5-8; either TRBD1 or TRBD2 may supply D (6 bases each). The CDR3 runs 17 residues. The V and J ends lost 0 bases and 2 bases respectively, with 18 bases between them. CDR1 and CDR2 (germline): SGHTS, YDEGEE. CDR3 in DNA: TGTGCCAGCAGCTTGGCAGGCTTCGGGGGCTGGGCCTACGAGCAGTACGTC. It is translated as CASSLAGFGGWAYEQYV.